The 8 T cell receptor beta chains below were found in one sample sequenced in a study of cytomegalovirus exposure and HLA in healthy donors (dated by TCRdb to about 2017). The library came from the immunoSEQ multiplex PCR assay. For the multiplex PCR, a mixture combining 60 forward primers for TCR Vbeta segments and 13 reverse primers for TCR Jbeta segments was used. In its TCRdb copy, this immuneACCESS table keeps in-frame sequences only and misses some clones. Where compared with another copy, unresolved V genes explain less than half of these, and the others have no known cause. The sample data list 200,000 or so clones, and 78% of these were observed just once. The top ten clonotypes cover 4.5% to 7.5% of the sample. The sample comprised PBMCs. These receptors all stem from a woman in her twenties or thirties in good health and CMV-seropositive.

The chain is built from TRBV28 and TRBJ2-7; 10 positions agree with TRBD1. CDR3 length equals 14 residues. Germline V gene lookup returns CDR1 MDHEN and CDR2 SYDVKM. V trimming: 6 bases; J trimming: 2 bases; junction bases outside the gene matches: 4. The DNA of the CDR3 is TGTGCCAGCAGCCGACAGGGGGCCACCTACGAGCAGTACTTC. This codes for CASSRQGATYEQYF.

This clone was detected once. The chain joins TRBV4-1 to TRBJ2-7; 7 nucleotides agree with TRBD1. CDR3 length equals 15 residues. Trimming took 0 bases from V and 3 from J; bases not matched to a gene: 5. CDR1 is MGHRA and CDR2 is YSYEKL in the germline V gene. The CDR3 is CASSQEGQVLYEQYF. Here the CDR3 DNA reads TGCGCCAGCAGCCAAGAAGGACAGGTGCTCTACGAGCAGTACTTC.

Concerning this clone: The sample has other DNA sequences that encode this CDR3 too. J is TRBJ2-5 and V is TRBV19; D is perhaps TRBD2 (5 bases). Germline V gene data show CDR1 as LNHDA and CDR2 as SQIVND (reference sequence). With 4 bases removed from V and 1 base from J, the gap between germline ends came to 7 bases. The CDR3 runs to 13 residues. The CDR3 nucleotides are TGTGCCAGTAGTACTCGGGGCCAAGAGACCCAGTACTTC. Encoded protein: CASSTRGQETQYF. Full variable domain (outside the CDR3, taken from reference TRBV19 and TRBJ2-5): DGGITQSPKYLFRKEGQNVTLSCEQNLNHDAMYWYRQDPGQGLRLIYYSQIVNDFQKGDIAEGYSVSREKKESFPLTVTSAQKNPTAFYLCASSTRGQETQYFGPGTRLLVL.

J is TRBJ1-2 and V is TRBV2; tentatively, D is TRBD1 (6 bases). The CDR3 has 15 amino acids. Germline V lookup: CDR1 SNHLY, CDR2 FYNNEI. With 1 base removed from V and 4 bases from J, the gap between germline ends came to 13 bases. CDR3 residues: CASSEEVGAGYGYTF. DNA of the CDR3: TGTGCCAGCAGTGAAGAGGTGGGGGCCGGCTATGGCTACACCTTC.

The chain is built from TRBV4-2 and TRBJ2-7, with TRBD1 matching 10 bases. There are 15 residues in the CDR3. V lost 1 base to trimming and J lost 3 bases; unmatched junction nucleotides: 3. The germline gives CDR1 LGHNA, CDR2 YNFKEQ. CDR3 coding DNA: TGTGCCAGCAGCCAAGCGACAGGGGGCATCTACGAGCAGTACTTC. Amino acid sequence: CASSQATGGIYEQYF.

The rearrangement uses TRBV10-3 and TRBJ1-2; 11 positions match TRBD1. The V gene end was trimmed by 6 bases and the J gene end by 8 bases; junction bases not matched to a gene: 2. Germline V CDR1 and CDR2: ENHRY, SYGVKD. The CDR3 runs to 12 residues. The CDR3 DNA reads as TGTGCCATCAGGGGGACAGGGGGAGGCTACACCTTC. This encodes CAIRGTGGGYTF.

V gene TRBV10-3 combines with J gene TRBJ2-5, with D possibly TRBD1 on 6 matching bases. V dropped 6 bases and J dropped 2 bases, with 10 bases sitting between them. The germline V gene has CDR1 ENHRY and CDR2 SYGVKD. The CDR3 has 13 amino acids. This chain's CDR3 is CAIRRQVQETQYF. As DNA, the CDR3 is TGTGCCATCAGGCGACAGGTTCAAGAGACCCAGTACTTC.

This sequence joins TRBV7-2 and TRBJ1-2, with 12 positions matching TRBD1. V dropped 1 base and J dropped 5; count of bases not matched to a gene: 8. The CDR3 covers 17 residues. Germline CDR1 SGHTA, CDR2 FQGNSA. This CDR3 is CASSLGGTGGAWYGYTF. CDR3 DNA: TGTGCCAGCAGCTTAGGAGGGACAGGGGGCGCATGGTATGGCTACACCTTC.